This T cell receptor (beta chain) is drawn from a study of cytomegalovirus exposure and HLA in healthy donors listed by TCRdb under 2017. A note on the overall study: A later analysis indicated that the roughly 120 validation repertoires were generated on the platform also employed for the approximately 700 repertoires of the first cohort. The study aimed to test whether cataloging public T cell receptors could reveal signatures of past pathogen exposure. Besides the first cohort of 500 to 700 subjects, a separate validation cohort made up of over a hundred different subjects was used. To predict cytomegalovirus infection status, the study combined high-throughput TCR immunosequencing, statistical association of individual TCRs with disease status, and machine learning. Here is what the overall study found, with its caveats: A later analysis found that TCRs clustered in the first cohort also tended to co-occur in the roughly 120 validation repertoires, with 94% of cluster scores above 0. While some public TCRs were present in many individuals, most TCR sequences turned up only very rarely across donors. The classifier was reported to diagnose cytomegalovirus status with high specificity and sensitivity in both the original cohort and the validation cohort. The study listed over 150 TCR beta chains as associated with cytomegalovirus. According to the authors, the approach could potentially be generalized to other disease states and immunological phenotypes. A later analysis lacked HLA typing for the validation cohort, so it scored co-occurrence in that cohort across all 130 or so repertoires. A few of the identified cytomegalovirus-associated TCR beta chains were confirmed in vitro to be specific for cytomegalovirus antigens.

The germline V gene specifies KGHSH as CDR1 and LQKENI as CDR2. Spanning cysteine to phenylalanine, the CDR3 consists of 14 amino acids. Solely the CDR3 DNA is kept, with 42 bases framed from the first base. V sheds 8 bases and J sheds 0 bases, leaving 11 bases between their ends. Libraries were constructed by the immunoSEQ multiplex PCR assay. The study's own analysis went as follows. A statistical classification framework was developed to diagnose cytomegalovirus status using the catalog of TCR beta chain sequences. Drawn from immuneACCESS, this table holds only the in-frame rearrangements with V and J called that TCRdb kept. Clones are partly lost; checked studies trace under half to an unresolved V gene and leave the rest unexplained. V, J and clone size reflect that table, while D and trimming were determined from the DNA. Within this sample are roughly 250,000 clones, with approximately 90% of them counted one time only. The ten largest clones take up about 2.8% of the sample.

The donors belonged to the validation cohort of about 120 subjects, which was separate from the approximately 680-subject first cohort. With regard to this clone: The clone's antigen remains unknown. One base away there is no much larger clone; base qualities are not given.

The clonotype comes from a man between 18 and 35 years old in good health and CMV-seronegative. This chain joins TRBV18 to TRBJ2-1, with TRBD2 as a weak D call on 7 bases. The specimen was PBMCs. The CDR3 is CASRGASSYNEQFF. Read as DNA, the sequence is TGTGCCAGCCGGGGGGCAAGCTCCTACAATGAGCAGTTCTTC.